A single sample gave rise to the 7 T cell receptor beta chains below, sequenced in a study of low-dose radiotherapy and immunotherapy resistance in tumors. TRAV- and TRBV-specific primers primed first-strand cDNA, covering alpha and beta chains. PCR amplification of the TCRs was performed with Phusion for 15 to 25 PCR cycles, and it relied on a constant-region primer together with a V-primer adapter. Using its own MiXCR run on the reads, TCRdb lists one record per CDR3 protein. Of fewer than 90,000 distinct CDR3 sequences in the sample, more than 25% were seen once. Time point of the sample: before trial treatment. The specimen was PBMCs, collected before treatment. These receptors all stem from a female donor with ovarian cancer.

In its sample, this clonotype was seen a few times. This rearrangement joins TRBV12-3 or TRBV12-4 to TRBJ1-5; D not resolved. V lost 1 base, J lost 5 bases, and 6 bases lay in between. The CDR3 extends over 13 amino acids. CDR3 sequence (DNA): TGTGCCAGCAGTTTAGGGGATTATCAGCCCCAGCATTTT. Residues: CASSLGDYQPQHF.

The chain employs TRBV5-4 and TRBJ2-3; 8 nucleotides agree with TRBD2. J gave up 9 bases and V 0 bases, and 9 bases lay outside the gene matches. The germline gives CDR1 SGHNT, CDR2 YYREEE (reference sequence). CDR3 size: 15 residues. The CDR3 sequence is CASSLATSGAQTQYF. The CDR3 coding sequence is TGTGCCAGCAGCTTGGCCACTAGCGGAGCACAGACGCAGTATTTT. The variable domain in full, completed from reference TRBV5-4 and TRBJ2-3, reads ETGVTQSPTHLIKTRGQQVTLRCSSQSGHNTVSWYQQALGQGPQFIFQYYREEENGRGNFPPRFSGLQFPNYSSELNVNALELDDSALYLCASSLATSGAQTQYFGPGTRLTVL.

This clonotype was observed at least ten times. The rearrangement joins TRBV30 to TRBJ2-2; the D gene is possibly TRBD1 (5 bases). V lost 2 bases and J 2 bases, leaving 12 bases between the germline ends. CDR3 length equals 15 residues. Germline CDR1 and CDR2: GTSNPN and SVGIG (reference sequence). The CDR3 DNA follows: TGTGCCTGGAGTCCGTGGGGCGGAAACACCGGGGAGCTGTTTTTT. Translated, it gives CAWSPWGGNTGELFF.

Worth noting for this clonotype: One base separates it from a far larger clone, so it is likely a read error. The chain recombines TRBV5-1 with TRBJ2-1; 8 nucleotides line up with TRBD1. Germline values: CDR1 SGHRS, CDR2 YFSETQ. This CDR3 is 16 amino acids long. The CDR3 DNA is TGTGCCAGCACCCACCGGACCAGGGGGCCCCAAGAGACCCAGTTCTTC. This sequence encodes CASTHRTRGPQETQFF.

This clonotype has ten or more counts. CDR3 DNA sequence: TGTGCCAGTCGGGGAACGGGGAACTATGGCTACACCTTC. Its protein product is CASRGTGNYGYTF. The chain uses TRBV28 and TRBJ1-2, with D unresolved. The V gene lost 9 bases and the J gene lost 2 bases, with 13 bases spanning the gap. The CDR3 is made up of 13 amino acids. CDR1 and CDR2 (germline): MDHEN, SYDVKM.

This clonotype was observed many times. J is TRBJ2-7 and V is TRBV5-5; D is uncertain. The CDR3 runs to 14 residues. Germline assignment: CDR1 SGHKS and CDR2 YYEKEE (reference sequence). V lost 0 bases, J lost 2 bases, and 9 bases lay in between. The CDR3 DNA reads TGTGCCAGCAGCTTGGGGCTACCTACCTACGAGCAGTACTTC. Encoded protein: CASSLGLPTYEQYF.

A few counts support this clonotype. V usage is TRBV9 and J usage is TRBJ2-1; D could derive from TRBD1 or TRBD2 (6 bases each). V was clipped by 1 base and J by 7 bases, with 15 bases between them. The germline gives CDR1 SGDLS, CDR2 YYNGEE. This CDR3 is built from 15 residues. Written as DNA, the CDR3 is TGTGCCAGCAGCGTATCGGGGGCCCGCAGGAATGAGCAGTTCTTC. Translating it yields CASSVSGARRNEQFF.